These 14 T cell receptor beta chains were all obtained from the same sample, sequenced in a study of neurological immune-mediated disorders. TCRdb itself ran the 5' RACE reads through MiXCR, one entry per CDR3 protein. The sample shows 40,000 to 50,000 distinct CDR3 sequences, about 2% of them seen only once. The sample consisted of PBMCs. These receptors all come from a woman aged 40-49 years with multiple sclerosis.

This clonotype occurred many times. The V and J genes are TRBV10-2 and TRBJ1-1, with 7 bases matching TRBD1. CDR1 and CDR2 from the germline V gene are WSHSY and SAAADI. The CDR3 runs 14 residues. J lost 1 base, V lost 10 bases, and 9 bases had no gene match. The CDR3 nucleotides read TGCGCCACAAGACAGGGTAAATCGAACACTGAAGCTTTCTTT. Protein product: CATRQGKSNTEAFF.

Only a few counts were recorded for this clonotype. V is TRBV18 and J is TRBJ2-3; 10 nucleotides agree with TRBD1. The CDR3 contains 15 residues. The J segment lost 3 bases and the V segment lost 6 bases, leaving 6 bases of the junction unmatched. The germline V gene encodes CDR1 KGHSH and CDR2 LQKENI. CDR3 loop: CASSQDRGRTDTQYF. The CDR3 nucleotides are TGTGCCAGCTCGCAAGACAGGGGGCGAACAGATACGCAGTATTTT.

A few counts support this clonotype. This may stem from a read error, because a much larger clone lies one nucleotide away. The chain has TRBV29-1 and TRBJ1-2, with TRBD1 as a possible D gene (5 bases). Germline V gives CDR1 SQVTM, CDR2 ANQGSEA. CDR3 length: 13 residues. V lost 8 bases to trimming and J lost 14 bases, with 27 bases between them. CDR3 region: CSWDGGAGQRETF. Here the CDR3 DNA reads TGCAGCTGGGACGGCGGGGCAGGCCAAAGAGAAACCTTC. The variable domain in full, with the rest retrieved from reference TRBV29-1 and TRBJ1-2, is SAVISQKPSRDICQRGTSLTIQCQVDSQVTMMFWYRQQPGQSLTLIATANQGSEATYESGFVIDKFPISRPNLTFSTLTVSNMSPEDSSIYLCSWDGGAGQRETFGSGTRLTVV.

This clonotype was seen at least ten times. V usage is TRBV10-2 and J usage is TRBJ1-5; D not certain. The V end lost 0 bases, the J end lost 3 bases, and 6 bases lay between the germline ends. The CDR3 totals 14 residues. The germline V gene has CDR1 WSHSY and CDR2 SAAADI. CDR3 amino acids: CASSESTYNQPQHF. CDR3 sequence (DNA): TGCGCCAGCAGTGAGTCTACCTACAATCAGCCCCAGCATTTT.

This clonotype appeared many times. The chain joins TRBV6-5 to TRBJ2-7, with D perhaps matching TRBD1 (6 bases). Germline loops: CDR1 MNHEY, CDR2 SVGAGI. V shed 6 bases and J shed 4 bases, with 16 bases lying between them. CDR3 size: 14 residues. This CDR3 reads CASRSAGTTYEQYF. The CDR3 region has the DNA TGTGCCAGCAGGTCCGCCGGGACAACGTACGAGCAGTACTTC.

Many counts were recorded for this clonotype. The chain uses TRBV5-1 and TRBJ1-1; D gene uncertain. V lost 4 bases to trimming and J lost 2 bases, with 15 bases between them. The CDR3 has 15 residues. In germline, CDR1 is SGHRS, CDR2 YFSETQ. CDR3 bases: TGCGCCAGCAGCCCGTTAGGATTTGGAAACACTGAAGCTTTCTTT. This encodes CASSPLGFGNTEAFF.

This clonotype came up many times. This chain joins TRBV5-1 and TRBJ2-1; unclear D gene. CDR3 length equals 16 residues. The germline CDR1 and CDR2 sequences are SGHRS and YFSETQ. The V and J ends lost 1 base and 6 bases respectively, with 17 bases between them. The CDR3 nucleotides read TGCGCCAGCAGCTTGTCTCACGGAACTGTCCCCAATGAGCAGTTCTTC. It specifies CASSLSHGTVPNEQFF.

This clonotype has at least ten counts. V and J are TRBV20-1 and TRBJ2-7; 9 bases line up with TRBD1. After removal of 5 bases from V and 5 bases from J, the junction contained 10 bases not matched to a gene. This CDR3 has 14 residues. Germline V gene lookup returns CDR1 DFQATT and CDR2 SNEGSKA (reference sequence). The CDR3 DNA reads as TGCAGTGCTCCCCTAGGGGACAGGGACAACGAGCAGTACTTC. It yields the protein CSAPLGDRDNEQYF.

Ten or more counts support this clonotype. This chain links TRBV4-1 with TRBJ1-5, with D unclear. There are 14 residues in the CDR3. Deletions cut 1 base from V and 3 bases from J, with 7 bases between. Looked up from germline, CDR1 is MGHRA and CDR2 is YSYEKL. For the CDR3, the DNA is TGCGCCAGCAGCCAAGGATCAGTCAATCAGCCCCAGCATTTT. The encoded protein is CASSQGSVNQPQHF.

The table lists this clonotype with many counts. This chain links TRBV20-1 with TRBJ1-2; possible D gene TRBD1, 5 bases. The germline V gene encodes CDR1 DFQATT and CDR2 SNEGSKA (reference sequence). The CDR3 totals 15 residues. Trimming pared 6 bases from V and 0 bases from J, leaving 17 bases between. The CDR3 loop reads CSARDGTGANYGYTF. The CDR3 DNA reads TGCAGTGCCAGGGACGGGACGGGAGCTAACTATGGCTACACCTTC.

This clonotype was seen at least ten times. V and J are TRBV5-1 and TRBJ2-2, with TRBD2 as a possible D gene (5 bases). CDR1 is SGHRS and CDR2 is YFSETQ in the germline V gene. The V and J ends lost 0 bases and 4 bases respectively, with 13 bases between them. The CDR3 runs to 16 residues. This CDR3 is CASSLEVTTLTGELFF. Here the CDR3 DNA reads TGCGCCAGCAGCTTGGAAGTGACTACCCTCACCGGGGAGCTGTTTTTT.

This clonotype was recorded many times. The J gene is TRBJ2-7, the V gene TRBV7-8, with a weak D call TRBD1 (5 bases). Germline CDR1 SGHVS, CDR2 FQNEAQ. The CDR3 is made up of 15 amino acids. V was cut by 7 bases and J by 2 bases, with 18 bases left in between. This chain's CDR3 is CASTLGRVGAYEQYF. The CDR3 DNA reads TGTGCCAGCACCCTCGGCAGGGTAGGGGCCTACGAGCAGTACTTC.

This clonotype was seen ten or more times. The CDR3 coding sequence is TGTGCCAGCAGCTGGACTAGCGGCTACACAGATACGCAGTATTTT. Its protein product is CASSWTSGYTDTQYF. The chain combines TRBV12-3 or TRBV12-4 with TRBJ2-3; 10 bases align to TRBD2. V trimming: 6 bases; J trimming: 2 bases; junction bases outside the gene matches: 5. The CDR3 totals 15 residues.

There are many counts of this clonotype. The chain is built from TRBV20-1 and TRBJ1-1; the D gene is possibly TRBD1 (5 bases). Germline V CDR1 and CDR2: DFQATT, SNEGSKA (reference sequence). The CDR3 is made up of 16 amino acids. V was clipped by 0 bases and J by 4 bases, with 18 bases between them. CDR3 region: CSARDGRDFGVTEAFF. Here the CDR3 DNA reads TGCAGTGCTAGAGATGGAAGGGACTTCGGGGTCACTGAAGCTTTCTTT.